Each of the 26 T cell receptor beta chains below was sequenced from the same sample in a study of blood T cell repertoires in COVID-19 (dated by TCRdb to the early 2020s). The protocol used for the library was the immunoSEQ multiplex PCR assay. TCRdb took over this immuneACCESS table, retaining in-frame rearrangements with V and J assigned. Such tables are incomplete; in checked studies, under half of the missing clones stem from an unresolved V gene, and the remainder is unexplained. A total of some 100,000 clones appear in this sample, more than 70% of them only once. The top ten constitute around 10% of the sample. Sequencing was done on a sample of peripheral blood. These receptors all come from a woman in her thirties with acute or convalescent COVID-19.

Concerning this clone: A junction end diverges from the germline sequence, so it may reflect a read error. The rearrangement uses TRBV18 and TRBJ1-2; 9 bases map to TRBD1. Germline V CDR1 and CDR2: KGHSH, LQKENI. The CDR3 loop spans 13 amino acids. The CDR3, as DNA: TGTGCCAGCTCCCCACAGGGGGCGGAGGGCTACACCTTC. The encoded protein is CASSPQGAEGYTF.

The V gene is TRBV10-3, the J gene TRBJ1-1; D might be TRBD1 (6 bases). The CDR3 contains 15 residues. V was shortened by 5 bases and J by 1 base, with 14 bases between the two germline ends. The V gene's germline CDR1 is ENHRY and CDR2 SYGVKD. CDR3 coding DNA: TGTGCCATCAGTATCAGACAGGTTCAGAACACTGAAGCTTTCTTT. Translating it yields CAISIRQVQNTEAFF.

CDR3 protein: CASGRGQGFLNTEAFF. CDR3 bases: TGTGCCAGTGGCAGGGGACAGGGGTTCTTGAACACTGAAGCTTTCTTT. The rearrangement joins TRBV19 to TRBJ1-1, with TRBD1 matching 10 bases. J gave up 0 bases and V 8 bases, and 9 bases lay outside the gene matches. Germline CDR1 and CDR2: LNHDA and SQIVND (reference sequence). This CDR3 contains 16 residues. Combining the CDR3 with reference TRBV19 and TRBJ1-1 gives the whole variable domain DGGITQSPKYLFRKEGQNVTLSCEQNLNHDAMYWYRQDPGQGLRLIYYSQIVNDFQKGDIAEGYSVSREKKESFPLTVTSAQKNPTAFYLCASGRGQGFLNTEAFFGQGTRLTVV.

This CDR3 reads CASSLVSGLANTEAFF. Written as DNA, the CDR3 is TGTGCCAGCAGCTTAGTTAGCGGGTTAGCAAACACTGAAGCTTTCTTT. J is TRBJ1-1 and V is TRBV11-3; the D is unclear. The V end was cut by 1 base, the J end by 2 bases, with 14 bases between. This CDR3 is 16 amino acids long. Germline CDR1 is SGHNT and CDR2 is YENEEA.

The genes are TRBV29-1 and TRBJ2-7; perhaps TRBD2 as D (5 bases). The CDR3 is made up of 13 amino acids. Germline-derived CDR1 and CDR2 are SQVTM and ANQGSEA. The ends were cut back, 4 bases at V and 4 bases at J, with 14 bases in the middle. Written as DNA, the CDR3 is TGCAGCGTTGTGGCAGCGGCGGGTTACGAGCAGTACTTC. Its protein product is CSVVAAAGYEQYF.

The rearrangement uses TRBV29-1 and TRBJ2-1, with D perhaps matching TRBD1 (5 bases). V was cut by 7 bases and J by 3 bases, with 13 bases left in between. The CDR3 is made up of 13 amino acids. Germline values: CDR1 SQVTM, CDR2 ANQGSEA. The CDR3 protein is CSARQTLYNEQFF. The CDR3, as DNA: TGCAGCGCCCGACAGACGCTCTACAATGAGCAGTTCTTC.

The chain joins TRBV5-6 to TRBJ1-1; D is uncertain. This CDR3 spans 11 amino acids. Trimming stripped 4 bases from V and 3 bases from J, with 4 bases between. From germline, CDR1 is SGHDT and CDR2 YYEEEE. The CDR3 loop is CASSADTEAFF. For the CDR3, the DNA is TGTGCCAGCAGCGCAGACACTGAAGCTTTCTTT.

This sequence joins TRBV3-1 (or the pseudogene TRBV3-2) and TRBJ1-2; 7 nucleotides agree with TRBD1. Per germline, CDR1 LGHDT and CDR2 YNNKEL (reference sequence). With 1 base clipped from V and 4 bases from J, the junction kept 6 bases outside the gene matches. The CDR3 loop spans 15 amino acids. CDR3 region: CASSQGAQGGYGYTF. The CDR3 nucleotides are TGTGCCAGCAGCCAAGGGGCTCAGGGGGGCTATGGCTACACCTTC.

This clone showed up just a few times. The chain's CDR3 is CASSYSWDTAGELFF. The CDR3, as DNA: TGTGCCAGCAGTTACTCTTGGGACACGGCCGGGGAGCTGTTTTTT. The J gene is TRBJ2-2, the V gene TRBV6-5; D is perhaps TRBD1 (6 bases). The CDR3 is 15 amino acids. Germline-derived CDR1 and CDR2 are MNHEY and SVGAGI. The germline V and J ends were trimmed by 0 bases and 6 bases, with 11 bases remaining between them.

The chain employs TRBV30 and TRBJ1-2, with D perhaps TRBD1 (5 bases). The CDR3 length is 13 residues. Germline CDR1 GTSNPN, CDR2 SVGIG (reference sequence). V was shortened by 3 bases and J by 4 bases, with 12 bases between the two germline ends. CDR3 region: CAWRSQEFYGYTF. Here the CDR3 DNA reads TGTGCCTGGAGATCACAGGAGTTCTATGGCTACACCTTC.

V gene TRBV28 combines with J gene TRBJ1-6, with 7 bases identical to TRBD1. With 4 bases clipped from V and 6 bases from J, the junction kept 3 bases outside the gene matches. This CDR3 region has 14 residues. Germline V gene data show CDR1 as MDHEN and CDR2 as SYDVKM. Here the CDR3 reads CASSSRQGNSPLHF. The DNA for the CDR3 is TGTGCCAGCAGTTCCCGACAGGGTAATTCACCCCTCCACTTT.

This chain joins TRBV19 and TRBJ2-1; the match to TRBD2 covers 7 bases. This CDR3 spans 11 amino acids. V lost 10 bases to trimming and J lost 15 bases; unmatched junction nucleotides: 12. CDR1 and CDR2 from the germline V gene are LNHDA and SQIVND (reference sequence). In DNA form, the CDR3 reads TGTGCCACTGCGACTAGCCTCGAGAGGTTCTTC. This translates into CATATSLERFF.

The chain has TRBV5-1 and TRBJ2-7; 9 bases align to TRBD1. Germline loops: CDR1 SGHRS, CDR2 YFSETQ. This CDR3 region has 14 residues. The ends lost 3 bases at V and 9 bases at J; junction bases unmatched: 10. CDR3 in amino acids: CASSWGTGSTGQYF. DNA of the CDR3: TGCGCCAGCAGCTGGGGGACAGGGAGTACGGGGCAGTACTTC.

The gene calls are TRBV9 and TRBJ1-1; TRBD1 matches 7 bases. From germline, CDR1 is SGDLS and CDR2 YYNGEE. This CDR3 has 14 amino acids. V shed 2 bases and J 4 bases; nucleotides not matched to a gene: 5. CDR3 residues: CASSVSTGSTEAFF. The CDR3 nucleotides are TGTGCCAGCAGCGTCTCGACAGGGAGCACTGAAGCTTTCTTT. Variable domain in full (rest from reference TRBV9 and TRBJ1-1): DSGVTQTPKHLITATGQRVTLRCSPRSGDLSVYWYQQSLDQGLQFLIQYYNGEERAKGNILERFSAQQFPDLHSELNLSSLELGDSALYFCASSVSTGSTEAFFGQGTRLTVV.

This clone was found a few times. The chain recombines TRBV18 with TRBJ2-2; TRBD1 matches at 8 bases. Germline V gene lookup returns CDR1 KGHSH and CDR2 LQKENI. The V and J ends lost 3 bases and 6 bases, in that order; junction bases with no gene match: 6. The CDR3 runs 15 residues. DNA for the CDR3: TGTGCCAGCTCACCCGGACAGGGTCTAGCCGGGGAGCTGTTTTTT. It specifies CASSPGQGLAGELFF.

The CDR3 nucleotides are TGTGCCAGCAGTGACAGGGACTTCACCTACATGAACACTGAAGCTTTCTTT. Its protein is CASSDRDFTYMNTEAFF. The V call is TRBV6-2 or TRBV6-3, the J call TRBJ1-1; 7 bases fit TRBD1. Germline lookup yields CDR1 MNHEY and CDR2 SVGEGT. This CDR3 has 17 amino acids. Losses at the gene ends were 5 bases for V and 0 bases for J; bases not matched to a gene: 12.

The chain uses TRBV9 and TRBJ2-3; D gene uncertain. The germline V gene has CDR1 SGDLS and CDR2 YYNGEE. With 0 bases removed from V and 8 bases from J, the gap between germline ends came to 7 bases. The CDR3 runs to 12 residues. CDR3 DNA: TGTGCCAGCAGCGTAGTAGCTGGTACGCAGTATTTT. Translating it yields CASSVVAGTQYF.

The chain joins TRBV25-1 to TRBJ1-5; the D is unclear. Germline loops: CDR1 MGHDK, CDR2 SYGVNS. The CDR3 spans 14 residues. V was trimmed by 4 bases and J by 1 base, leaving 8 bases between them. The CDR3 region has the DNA TGTGCCAGCAGTGGTAAAGCGAGCAATCAGCCCCAGCATTTT. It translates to CASSGKASNQPQHF.

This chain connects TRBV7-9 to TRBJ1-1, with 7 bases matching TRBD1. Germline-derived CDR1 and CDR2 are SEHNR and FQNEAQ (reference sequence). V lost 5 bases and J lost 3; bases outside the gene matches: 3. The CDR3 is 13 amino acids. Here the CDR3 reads CASSAGQHTEAFF. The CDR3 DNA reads TGTGCCAGCAGCGCGGGACAGCACACTGAAGCTTTCTTT.

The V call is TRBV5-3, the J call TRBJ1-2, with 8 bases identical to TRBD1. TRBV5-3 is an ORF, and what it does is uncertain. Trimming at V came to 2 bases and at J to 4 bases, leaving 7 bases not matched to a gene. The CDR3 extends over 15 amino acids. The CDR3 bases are TGTGCCAGAAGCTTAGGCAGGGGGCTCTTCTATGGCTACACCTTC. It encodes CARSLGRGLFYGYTF.

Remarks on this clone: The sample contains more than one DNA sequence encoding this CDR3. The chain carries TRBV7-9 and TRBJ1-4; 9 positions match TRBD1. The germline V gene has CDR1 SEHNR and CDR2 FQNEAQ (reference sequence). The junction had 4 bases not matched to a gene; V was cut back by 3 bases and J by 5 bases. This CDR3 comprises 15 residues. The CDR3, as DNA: TGTGCCAGCAGCTTCTCGGGACAGGGAAATGAAAAACTGTTTTTT. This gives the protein CASSFSGQGNEKLFF.

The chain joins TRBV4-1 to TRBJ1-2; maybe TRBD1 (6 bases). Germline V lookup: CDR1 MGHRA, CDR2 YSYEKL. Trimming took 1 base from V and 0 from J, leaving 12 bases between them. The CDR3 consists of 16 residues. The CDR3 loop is CASSQGGDRSNYGYTF. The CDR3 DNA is TGCGCCAGCAGCCAAGGGGGAGACAGGTCTAACTATGGCTACACCTTC.

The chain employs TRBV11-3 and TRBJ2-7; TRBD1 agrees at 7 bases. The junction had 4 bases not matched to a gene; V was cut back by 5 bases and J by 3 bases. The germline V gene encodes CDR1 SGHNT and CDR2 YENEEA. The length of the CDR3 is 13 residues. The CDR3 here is CASSQDRDYEQYF. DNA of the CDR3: TGTGCCAGCAGCCAAGACAGGGACTACGAGCAGTACTTC.

The CDR3 here is CASSLDRTDNEQFF. The DNA of the CDR3 is TGCGCCAGCAGCTTGGACAGGACGGACAATGAGCAGTTCTTC. The chain recombines TRBV5-1 with TRBJ2-1; TRBD1 might be the D (5 bases). The ends were cut back, 0 bases at V and 5 bases at J, with 9 bases in the middle. Germline lookup yields CDR1 SGHRS and CDR2 YFSETQ. The CDR3 has 14 amino acids.

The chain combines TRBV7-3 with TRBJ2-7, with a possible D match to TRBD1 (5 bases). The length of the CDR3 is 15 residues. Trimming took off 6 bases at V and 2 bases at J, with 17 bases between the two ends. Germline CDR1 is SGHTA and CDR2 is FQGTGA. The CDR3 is CASSETGAVTYEQYF. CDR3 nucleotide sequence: TGTGCCAGCAGTGAAACTGGGGCCGTCACCTACGAGCAGTACTTC.

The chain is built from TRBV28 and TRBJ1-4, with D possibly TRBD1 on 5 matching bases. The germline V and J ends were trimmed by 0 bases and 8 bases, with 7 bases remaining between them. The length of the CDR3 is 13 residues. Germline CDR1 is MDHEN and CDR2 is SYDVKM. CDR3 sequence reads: CASSLWQGEKLFF. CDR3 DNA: TGTGCCAGCAGTTTATGGCAGGGAGAAAAACTGTTTTTT.